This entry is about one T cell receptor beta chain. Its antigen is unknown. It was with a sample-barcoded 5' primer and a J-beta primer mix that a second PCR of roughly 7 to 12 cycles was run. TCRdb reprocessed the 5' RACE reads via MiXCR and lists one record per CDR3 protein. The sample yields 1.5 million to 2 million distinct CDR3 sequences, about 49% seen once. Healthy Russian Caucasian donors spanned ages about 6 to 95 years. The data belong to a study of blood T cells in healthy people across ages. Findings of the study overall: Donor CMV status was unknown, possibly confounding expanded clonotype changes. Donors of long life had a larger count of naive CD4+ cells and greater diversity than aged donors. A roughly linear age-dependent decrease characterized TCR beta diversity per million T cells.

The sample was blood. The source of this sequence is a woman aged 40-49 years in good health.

The CDR3 nucleotides are TGCGCCAGCAGCCAAGACCTACTAGCGGGGGTAGGTTACGAGCAGTACTTC. Translating it yields CASSQDLLAGVGYEQYF. The chain carries TRBV4-1 and TRBJ2-7, with 11 bases lining up with TRBD2. Germline V gene lookup returns CDR1 MGHRA and CDR2 YSYEKL. This CDR3 is built from 17 residues. The junction had 8 bases not matched to a gene; V was cut back by 0 bases and J by 4 bases.